This T cell receptor (beta chain) was identified during a study of blood T cell repertoires in COVID-19 (dated by TCRdb to about 2020). Regarding the complete study: The collaborator samples originated in the United States, Italy and Spain and spanned the acute and convalescent phases of COVID-19. The prospective study material was composed of cDNA or gDNA derived from T cells, B-cell-depleted T cells, or PBMCs. The dataset comprised deeply sampled blood TCRbeta repertoires from subjects exposed to, actively infected with, or recovered from COVID-19. Where available, HLA class I and class II types were obtained from metadata supplied by the sample provider rather than from assay-based typing. A freely available public database, intended as a resource for researchers studying the immune response to SARS-CoV-2, is where the repertoires were released. A de-identified subject ID, COVID-19 status, age in years and sex were almost always included in the sample metadata. Samples came from the ongoing ImmuneRACE study (first 160 participants) plus 1,254 subjects from 6 global collaborators. Paper-wide results and their limitations: The quantity of clinical and demographic metadata differed by source and by participant and was supplied without curation.

Per the germline V gene, MDHEN is the CDR1 and SYDVKM is the CDR2. The CDR3 measures 15 amino acids from cysteine to phenylalanine. Only the CDR3 DNA stays, 45 bases, in frame from base 1. Germline trimming: 3 bases from V, 1 base from J; junction bases outside gene matches: 2. TCRbeta CDR3 regions were amplified from genomic DNA using the immunoSEQ Assay, a bias-controlled multiplex PCR. The published analysis was carried out like this. Nucleated cell counts per sample were estimated from amplification of reference gene primers within the assay. To quantify the absolute abundance of each unique TCRbeta CDR3 rearrangement, sequence reads were collapsed and filtered. Productive Simpson clonality was computed per sample as the square root of Simpson's diversity index over productive rearrangements. TCRdb limited this immuneACCESS table to in-frame rearrangements with V and J called. A share of clones is missing; checked studies link under half to unresolved V genes, and the rest is unexplained. Clone size and the V and J calls come from that table; the DNA yielded D and trimming. The table for this sample lists about 300,000 clones; just under 90% of them were counted only once. The top ten constitute under 3.5% of the sample.

Enrolling through a virtual design, the prospective study's participants ranged in age from roughly 18 to 100 years and lived across roughly 23 United States geographic areas. In the prospective study, cohorts were assigned on the basis of participant-reported clinical history obtained from a screening survey and a study questionnaire. A participant counted as exposed if, within 2 weeks of entering the study, that participant had been in contact with someone who had a PCR-confirmed or clinician-diagnosed COVID-19 case. In the prospective study, whole blood, serum and a nasopharyngeal or oropharyngeal swab were collected from each participant by mobile phlebotomists. Prospective study participants could optionally give additional blood draws and questionnaires over an approximately 2-month period. Prospective study blood samples were shipped either frozen or at room temperature before DNA extraction.

A note on this clone: It has no known antigen specificity. Base quality data are lacking; no much larger clone is found one base away.

The source is a woman in her fifties or sixties who had been exposed to COVID-19. The V and J genes are TRBV28 and TRBJ2-1, and 8 junction bases match TRBD1. Sequences were obtained from PBMCs or T cells enriched from blood (not recorded which). The DNA is TGTGCCAGCAGTTTCGGACAGGGATCCTACAATGAGCAGTTCTTC. Translation gives CASSFGQGSYNEQFF.